The 21 T cell receptor beta chains in this list originate from one sample, sequenced in a study of radiation and T cells in renal cell carcinoma. TCRdb keeps only in-frame clones here, not all; method: immunoSEQ multiplex PCR. The repertoire holds tens of thousands of clones, about 80% seen once, with about 28% in the top ten. As for time point: blood 2 weeks post-SBRT. Described treatment: 15 Gy SBRT to primary tumor, nephrectomy 4 weeks later. Specimen: blood, collected from a patient whose treatment included radiotherapy and nephrectomy. Receptors were obtained from a woman between 65 and 79 years old with renal cell carcinoma.

The table lists this clone with a few counts. The chain joins TRBV27 to TRBJ2-2, with 9 positions matching TRBD2. CDR3 length equals 14 residues. The V and J ends lost 6 bases and 6 bases, in that order; junction bases with no gene match: 5. The germline V gene encodes CDR1 MNHEY and CDR2 SMNVEV (reference sequence). The chain's CDR3 is CASREGLAPGELFF. The CDR3 coding sequence is TGTGCCAGCAGGGAGGGACTAGCCCCCGGGGAGCTGTTTTTT.

The CDR3 region is CASSLGTTSNEKLFF. CDR3 coding DNA: TGTGCCAGCAGCCTGGGGACAACCTCAAATGAAAAACTGTTTTTT. The chain links TRBV7-9 to TRBJ1-4; possible D gene TRBD1, 6 bases. The V gene's germline CDR1 is SEHNR and CDR2 FQNEAQ (reference sequence). Trimming took off 5 bases at V and 5 bases at J, with 15 bases between the two ends. The CDR3 is made up of 15 amino acids.

This clone was seen a handful of times. The chain is built from TRBV23-1 and TRBJ1-3, with 7 bases identical to TRBD1. TRBV23-1 is filed as an ORF, its function uncertain. This CDR3 region has 17 residues. V trimming: 4 bases; J trimming: 3 bases; junction bases outside the gene matches: 12. The CDR3 is CASSLYLDRNRGNTIYF. CDR3 nucleotides: TGCGCCAGCAGTCTTTACCTGGACAGGAATCGTGGAAACACCATATATTTT.

The chain couples TRBV7-3 to TRBJ2-1; weak D call: TRBD2 (5 bases). This CDR3 contains 14 residues. V was clipped by 0 bases and J by 10 bases, with 13 bases between them. Germline CDR1 SGHTA, CDR2 FQGTGA. CDR3 region: CASSLTFPGGEQFF. The CDR3 DNA reads TGTGCCAGCAGCTTAACGTTCCCCGGCGGGGAGCAGTTCTTC.

As to this clone: At one end, the junction sequence differs from germline, possibly due to a read error. The chain couples TRBV2 to TRBJ2-1; TRBD2 might be the D (6 bases). Germline V gene lookup returns CDR1 SNHLY and CDR2 FYNNEI. This CDR3 region has 11 residues. CDR3 coding DNA: TGCGGGCGGGGAAACTACAATGAGCAGTTCTTC. The encoded protein is CGRGNYNEQFF.

This clone was recorded once. The gene calls are TRBV29-1 and TRBJ2-1; 11 bases fit TRBD2. CDR1 is SQVTM and CDR2 is ANQGSEA in the germline V gene. After removal of 1 base from V and 2 bases from J, the junction contained 7 bases not matched to a gene. The CDR3 contains 17 residues. CDR3: CSVEGFRSGRAYNEQFF. CDR3 sequence (DNA): TGCAGCGTTGAAGGATTCCGTAGCGGGAGGGCCTACAATGAGCAGTTCTTC.

The rearrangement joins TRBV7-1 to TRBJ2-1, with TRBD2 matching 12 bases. TRBV7-1 is known as an ORF, though its function is uncertain. The length of the CDR3 is 24 residues. The trim removed 3 bases at V and 0 bases at J, leaving 24 bases unmatched. Written as DNA, the CDR3 is TGTGCCAGCAGCTCTCACAAAGCCAGCTTAGGGACTAGCGGGCGTATCAGCTCCTACAATGAGCAGTTCTTC. Translation gives CASSSHKASLGTSGRISSYNEQFF.

In its sample, this clone was seen once. The V gene is TRBV27, the J gene TRBJ2-3, with 8 bases lining up with TRBD2. The germline V gene has CDR1 MNHEY and CDR2 SMNVEV (reference sequence). This CDR3 spans 14 amino acids. J was trimmed by 5 bases and V by 5 bases; bases with no gene match: 6. The CDR3 protein is CASSRSGSGDTQYF. The CDR3, as DNA: TGTGCCAGCAGTCGGAGCGGGAGCGGAGATACGCAGTATTTT.

The chain employs TRBV5-1 and TRBJ2-1, with 13 bases matching TRBD2. The V and J ends lost 0 bases and 9 bases, in that order; junction bases with no gene match: 6. This CDR3 region has 16 residues. CDR1 is SGHRS and CDR2 is YFSETQ in the germline V gene. The CDR3 sequence: CASSLGGLAGVGEQFF. In DNA form, the CDR3 reads TGCGCCAGCAGCTTGGGAGGACTAGCGGGAGTGGGTGAGCAGTTCTTC.

The J gene is TRBJ1-5, the V gene TRBV27; D remains unclear. The CDR3 sequence is 19 residues long. V was clipped by 2 bases and J by 0 bases, with 20 bases between them. Germline-derived CDR1 and CDR2 are MNHEY and SMNVEV (reference sequence). CDR3 residues: CASSLTNPLREYSNQPQHF. The CDR3 DNA sequence: TGTGCCAGCAGTTTAACAAACCCATTGAGGGAGTATAGCAATCAGCCCCAGCATTTT.

This clone turned up a few times. The chain employs TRBV7-8 and TRBJ2-7; 7 bases line up with TRBD2. The junction had 7 bases not matched to a gene; V was cut back by 5 bases and J by 6 bases. The V gene's germline CDR1 is SGHVS and CDR2 FQNEAQ. This CDR3 contains 13 residues. In DNA form, the CDR3 reads TGTGCCAGCAGCCCCAGCGGGGTGACCGAGCAGTACTTC. It codes for CASSPSGVTEQYF.

The CDR3 loop reads CASIPTGSSYEQYF. DNA of the CDR3: TGTGCCAGCATCCCGACAGGCAGCTCCTACGAGCAGTACTTC. This chain connects TRBV6-6 to TRBJ2-7, with D perhaps TRBD1 (6 bases). The CDR3 runs to 14 residues. Looked up from germline, CDR1 is MNHNY and CDR2 is SVGAGI (reference sequence). Trimming stripped 7 bases from V and 0 bases from J, with 13 bases between.

A note on this clone: It may be a read error: a sequence one base away is much more abundant. Other DNA variants within this sample encode the same CDR3. The rearrangement joins TRBV7-6 to TRBJ1-1; D unclear. Trimming shortened V by 0 bases and J by 0 bases, and 5 bases separated the two germline ends. The CDR3 spans 14 residues. Germline CDR1 is SGHVS and CDR2 is FNYEAQ. The CDR3: CASSLAQMNTEAFF. The CDR3 DNA is TGTGCCAGCAGCTTAGCGCAGATGAACACTGAAGCTTTCTTT.

This chain connects TRBV11-1 to TRBJ1-1, with 9 bases that match TRBD1. Germline V gene data show CDR1 as SGHAT and CDR2 as FQDESV (reference sequence). The CDR3 consists of 14 residues. V lost 5 bases and J lost 2; bases outside the gene matches: 3. Here the CDR3 reads CASSLGQGNTEAFF. CDR3 nucleotide sequence: TGTGCCAGCAGCCTGGGACAGGGAAACACTGAAGCTTTCTTT.

This clone appeared a few times. The chain links TRBV4-1 to TRBJ1-1; the match to TRBD1 covers 7 bases. The CDR3 contains 15 residues. Germline CDR1 MGHRA, CDR2 YSYEKL. The junction had 4 bases not matched to a gene; V was cut back by 1 base and J by 2 bases. The CDR3 DNA sequence: TGCGCCAGCAGCCAAGGGGACAGCGAAAACACTGAAGCTTTCTTT. Its protein is CASSQGDSENTEAFF.

This sequence joins TRBV5-1 and TRBJ2-2, with TRBD1 matching 7 bases. Germline lookup yields CDR1 SGHRS and CDR2 YFSETQ. Losses at the gene ends were 4 bases for V and 2 bases for J; bases not matched to a gene: 5. This CDR3 comprises 15 residues. CDR3 coding DNA: TGCGCCAGCAGCACCGGGACAGAAAACACCGGGGAGCTGTTTTTT. This encodes CASSTGTENTGELFF.

This sequence joins TRBV12-5 and TRBJ2-2, with TRBD1 as a possible D gene (6 bases). This CDR3 spans 15 amino acids. Germline loops: CDR1 LGHNT, CDR2 FRNRAP. V was trimmed by 4 bases and J by 4 bases, leaving 13 bases between them. This chain's CDR3 is CASGSLTGITGELFF. As DNA, the CDR3 is TGTGCTAGTGGTTCCCTAACAGGGATCACCGGGGAGCTGTTTTTT.

Many counts were recorded for this clone. Written as DNA, the CDR3 is TGTGCCAGCAGCCAAGATCACGCGGGAACTGAAGCTTTCTTT. Its translation: CASSQDHAGTEAFF. V is TRBV14 and J is TRBJ1-1; D is uncertain. The CDR3 has 14 residues. Germline-derived CDR1 and CDR2 are SGHDN and FVKESK. Trimming removed 0 bases at V and 5 bases at J, with 10 bases between.

This clone turned up a few times. This chain links TRBV6-1 with TRBJ2-2, with TRBD2 identical over 9 bases. Trimming at V came to 6 bases and at J to 5 bases, leaving 7 bases not matched to a gene. Germline CDR1 MNHNS, CDR2 SASEGT. The CDR3 contains 15 residues. CDR3 loop: CASRSRGGLTGELFF. The DNA of the CDR3 is TGTGCCAGCAGATCGCGGGGGGGCCTAACCGGGGAGCTGTTTTTT.

The gene calls are TRBV5-1 and TRBJ2-3, with D maybe TRBD2 (5 bases). The CDR3 is made up of 15 amino acids. V lost 0 bases and J 3 bases, leaving 11 bases between the germline ends. Germline loops: CDR1 SGHRS, CDR2 YFSETQ. CDR3 protein: CASSLGAGGTDTQYF. In DNA form, the CDR3 reads TGCGCCAGCAGCTTGGGGGCCGGCGGGACAGATACGCAGTATTTT.

The chain has TRBV25-1 and TRBJ1-2; D unresolved. CDR1 is MGHDK, CDR2 SYGVNS, per germline. CDR3 length: 13 amino acids. V lost 6 bases, J lost 1 base, and 9 bases lay in between. Here the CDR3 DNA reads TGTGCCAGCAGCTTAGTTGATAACTATGGCTACACCTTC. Protein sequence: CASSLVDNYGYTF.